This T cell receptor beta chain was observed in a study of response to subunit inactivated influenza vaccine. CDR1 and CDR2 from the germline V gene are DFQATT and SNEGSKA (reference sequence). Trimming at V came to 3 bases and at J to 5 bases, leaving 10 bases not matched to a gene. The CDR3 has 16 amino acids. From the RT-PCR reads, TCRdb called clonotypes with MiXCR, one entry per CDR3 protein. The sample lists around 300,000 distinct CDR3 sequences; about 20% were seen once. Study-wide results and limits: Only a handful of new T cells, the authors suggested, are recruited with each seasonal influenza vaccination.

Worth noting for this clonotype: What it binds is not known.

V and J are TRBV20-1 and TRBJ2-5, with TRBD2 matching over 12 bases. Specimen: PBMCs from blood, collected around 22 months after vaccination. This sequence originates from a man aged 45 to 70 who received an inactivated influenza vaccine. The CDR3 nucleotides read TGCAGTGCTAGTCAGACTAGCGGGAGAGACAGGGAGACCCAGTACTTC. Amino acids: CSASQTSGRDRETQYF.